The 2 T cell receptor beta chains reported below all come from one sample, sequenced in a study of neoadjuvant nivolumab and ipilimumab in lung cancer. The assay was immunoSEQ multiplex PCR, and TCRdb's table has in-frame clones only and misses some. The profile covers approximately 4,000 clones, with roughly 76% appearing a single time and about 13% taken by the ten largest. The specimen comprised adjacent normal lung tissue, sampled after neoadjuvant nivolumab, alone or with ipilimumab, at or shortly before surgery. These receptors were obtained from an adult with non-small cell lung cancer.

Only one count was recorded for this clone. J is TRBJ1-1 and V is TRBV5-1, with D hard to call. The CDR3 is 13 residues long. Trimming cost V 1 base and J 3 bases, with 7 bases left between them. Germline V gene sequence: CDR1 SGHRS, CDR2 YFSETQ. CDR3 sequence reads: CASSLSPDTEAFF. CDR3 bases: TGCGCCAGCAGCTTGTCCCCGGACACTGAAGCTTTCTTT.

This chain links TRBV29-1 with TRBJ2-3, with TRBD1 identical over 7 bases. V lost 7 bases to trimming and J lost 4 bases; unmatched junction nucleotides: 2. Looked up from germline, CDR1 is SQVTM and CDR2 is ANQGSEA. This CDR3 comprises 11 residues. The CDR3 DNA reads TGCAGCGGGGACAGTTCAGATACGCAGTATTTT. Amino acid sequence: CSGDSSDTQYF.